Described below is a single T cell receptor beta chain sequence and its context. The repertoire was sequenced with immunoSEQ multiplex PCR; TCRdb's copy has only in-frame clones and lacks some. In the table there are around 130,000 clones, about 96% of which are singletons. This sample stems from a study of T cell changes during pregnancy in multiple sclerosis. J was trimmed by 6 bases and V by 1 base; bases with no gene match: 13. Germline V gene lookup returns CDR1 LGHNT and CDR2 FRNRAP. The CDR3 length is 20 residues. The receptor was derived from a female donor with multiple sclerosis, enrolled in a pregnancy study. This chain joins TRBV12-5 and TRBJ2-1, with 15 nucleotides matching TRBD2. Sequenced here: peripheral blood, sampled after pregnancy. The CDR3 DNA reads as TGTGCTAGTGGTTTGGAGCCAGGACTAGCGGGAGGGCGGGTTATCAATGAGCAGTTCTTC. It yields the protein CASGLEPGLAGGRVINEQFF.